This TCR beta chain was found in a study of vaccination and CD4 T cells after COVID-19 (dated by TCRdb to 2021 to 2024). Concerning the study at large: SARS-CoV-2 positivity had been established in the convalescent patients by nasal swab PCR, and mild disease was recorded in several of these patients and severe disease in one. The convalescent cohort comprised six males and four females, including two Hispanic individuals, seven Caucasians, two Asians and one multiracial person. Each participant got two doses of either the Pfizer-BioNTech BNT162b2 vaccine (n=8) or the Moderna mRNA-1273 vaccine (n=2). Post-COVID blood samples from convalescent patients were collected a median of approximately 93 days after diagnosis, with a range of 35 to 161 days. Post-vaccine blood samples were taken a median of 72 days after the second vaccine dose, with a range of roughly 13 to 250 days. Culture stimuli were overlapping spike peptide pools from SARS-CoV-2 and from the common cold coronaviruses HCoV-NL63, HCoV-OC43 and HCoV-229E. Control cultures used a CEFX viral epitope pool as positive control, an HIV-1 Nef peptide pool as negative control, or no peptide. The spike-specific CD4+ TCR repertoire was compared before and after mRNA vaccination in under 11 COVID-19 convalescent patients and a few infection-naive healthy vaccine recipients.

A word on this clonotype: What this receptor recognizes is not known. No base quality values were provided; no much bigger clone lies one nucleotide off.

The library was built by means of PCR. At the Johns Hopkins FTIC core, DNA from the cultured CD4+ T cells underwent TCR sequencing with the Oncomine TCR Beta short-read assay. The QIAamp micro DNA kit was used to extract genomic DNA from the cultured CD4+ T cells. Oncomine TCR Beta libraries made from cultured CD4+ T cells were pooled using unique dual indexes and sequenced on an Illumina iSeq 100. As for the authors' bioinformatics: Non-productive sequences were removed, and CDR3s not starting with C, not ending with F or W, or shorter than 7 amino acids were discarded. Antigen-specific clonotypes were identified using the MANAFEST web application through comparison of peptide-stimulated wells with reference and other culture wells. Positive clones required FDR below 0.05, an odds ratio above 5, and productive frequency above 0.1% in at least two of three replicate wells. Cross-reactive clonotypes were defined as significantly expanded in both SARS-CoV-2 spike wells and at least one common cold coronavirus spike condition. Similarity between CDR3 sequences was evaluated in R version 3.6.1 using Levenshtein distances (stringdist) and unrooted phylogenetic trees (ape). TCRdb reran the public reads through fastp at Q25 and MiXCR, keeping productive beta chains. Each CDR3 protein appears once, grouped with its most common genes and DNA. These V and J calls are TCRdb output, not the study's own analysis. This sample lists 15,000 or so distinct CDR3 sequences; around 70% were detected once. The top ten constitute around 15% of the sample.

Read against the paper, the sample's treatment or condition label means: roughly 10-day PBMC culture with coronavirus spike peptide pools or control peptides (ViraFEST assay). The study used the ViraFEST assay, which expanded antigen-specific T cells with peptide pools and then identified expanded clonotypes by TCR sequencing. The convalescent patients' positive SARS-CoV-2 PCR tests fell between March and December 2020, which was before the Alpha, Beta and Delta variants emerged in the United States. More than 1.5 million PBMCs per well were cultured in IMDM with roughly 5% human AB serum and approximately 10 IU/ml IL-2, plus 10 ug/ml peptide pools. Half of the culture medium was replaced with fresh IL-2-containing medium on days 3 and 7. After 9 to 10 days of culture, CD4+ T cells were isolated by negative selection using the EasySep CD4+ T cell isolation kit. PBMCs were separated from whole blood using Ficoll-Paque Plus gradient centrifugation and then either used fresh or cryopreserved at -140C. Triplicate wells were generally used for each culture condition.

The CDR1 and CDR2 encoded by the germline V gene are MNHEY and SVGEGT. Inclusive of the bounding cysteine and phenylalanine, the CDR3 is 17 residues long. The DNA shown is the 51-base CDR3, in frame from base 1. V loses 4 bases at its end and J loses 0 bases; junction bases beyond the gene matches: 9. The full study reports these points: Nearly all vaccine-specific clones in convalescent patients (304 of 307) were mono-reactive for SARS-CoV-2 spike rather than cross-reactive with common cold coronaviruses. In convalescent patients, a median around 90% of post-vaccine SARS-CoV-2-reactive clones were detected only after vaccination, suggesting vaccine-specific priming. The median number of SARS-CoV-2-reactive clonotypes rose from 21 after infection to some 37 after vaccination, but the change was not significant. The number of convalescent patients in the study was relatively small, and the study did not examine early timepoints following natural infection.

The sample consisted of CD4+ T cells from blood, cultured in vitro. This TCR came from a human donor who had recovered from COVID-19. This chain joins TRBV6-2 or TRBV6-3 to TRBJ1-5; 7 central nucleotides agree with TRBD1. The nucleotide sequence is TGTGCCAGCAGTTTAAGACAGGGATCACTTAGCAATCAGCCCCAGCATTTT. This yields the protein CASSLRQGSLSNQPQHF.